The 3 T cell receptor beta chains reported below all come from one sample, sequenced in a study of T cell changes during pregnancy in multiple sclerosis. Assay: immunoSEQ multiplex PCR; the TCRdb copy retains only in-frame clones and omits some. Found here are 100,000 to 140,000 clones, approximately 90% of them singletons; the top ten hold less than 0.9%. Sequencing used peripheral blood, obtained in the third trimester of pregnancy. These receptors were taken from a female donor in good health, enrolled as a control in a pregnancy study.

The chain is built from TRBV2 and TRBJ1-1; perhaps TRBD1 as D (5 bases). V was pared by 6 bases and J by 3 bases, with 8 bases between. Germline V gives CDR1 SNHLY, CDR2 FYNNEI. This CDR3 contains 12 residues. The DNA of the CDR3 is TGTGCCAGCAGACAGGCGGACACTGAAGCTTTCTTT. The encoded protein is CASRQADTEAFF.

This chain links TRBV7-2 with TRBJ2-4, with 9 bases aligning to TRBD2. With 0 bases clipped from V and 3 bases from J, the junction kept 6 bases outside the gene matches. Per the germline V gene, CDR1 is SGHTA and CDR2 is FQGNSA. The CDR3 loop spans 17 amino acids. This chain's CDR3 is CASSLAASGKGKNIQYF. In DNA form, the CDR3 reads TGTGCCAGCAGCTTAGCGGCTAGCGGGAAGGGCAAAAACATTCAGTACTTC.

This rearrangement joins TRBV5-1 to TRBJ1-1; 7 bases match TRBD1. V was pared by 0 bases and J by 1 base, with 3 bases of the junction left unmatched. This CDR3 contains 15 residues. The V gene's germline CDR1 is SGHRS and CDR2 YFSETQ. CDR3 amino acids: CASSLGQGSNTEAFF. In DNA form, the CDR3 reads TGCGCCAGCAGCTTGGGACAGGGTTCGAACACTGAAGCTTTCTTT.